This entry concerns a single T cell receptor beta chain. The length of the CDR3 is 14 residues. This entry comes from a study of blood T cell repertoires in COVID-19. Study-level background: Sites in the United States, Italy and Spain provided acute and convalescent COVID-19 samples. The cDNA or gDNA used as material had been derived from T cells, B-cell-depleted T cells, or PBMCs.

The method was immunoSEQ multiplex PCR; TCRdb's version includes in-frame clones alone and lacks a portion of them. Of just over 40,000 clones in the sample, roughly 80% were seen once. The source of this sequence is a woman aged 55-69 years with acute or convalescent COVID-19. The gene calls are TRBV21-1 and TRBJ1-1; TRBD1 is the table's D call and was not checked against the DNA. TRBV21-1 is recorded as a pseudogene. Sequenced material: peripheral blood. The CDR3 protein is CASSADTRNTEAFF. The CDR3 coding sequence is TGTGCCAGCAGCGCTGACACGCGGAACACTGAAGCTTTCTTT.